The 13 T cell receptor beta chains in this list originate from one sample, sequenced in a study of B cell selection in AIRE deficiency. The method was immunoSEQ multiplex PCR; TCRdb's version includes in-frame clones alone and lacks a portion of them. This sample has about 20,000 clones, with roughly 97% found just once. Sorting defined conventional CD4 T cells as CD4+CD127+. Sequenced material: conventional CD4+ T cells sorted from PBMCs. Source of these receptors: a human donor with AIRE deficiency.

This clone has only one observation. V usage is TRBV27 and J usage is TRBJ2-5; D is ambiguous. This CDR3 contains 13 residues. Germline CDR1 and CDR2: MNHEY and SMNVEV (reference sequence). Trimming took 6 bases from V and 7 from J, leaving 15 bases between them. CDR3 bases: TGTGCCAGCAGCGATTTTATAAAGGGGACCCAGTACTTC. Residues: CASSDFIKGTQYF.

The chain combines TRBV7-8 with TRBJ1-1, with TRBD1 identical over 12 bases. The CDR3 consists of 19 residues. The V segment lost 2 bases and the J segment 5 bases; nucleotides outside the gene matches: 15. Germline values: CDR1 SGHVS, CDR2 FQNEAQ. Here the CDR3 reads CASSLRVRDRGRGGTEAFF. CDR3 coding DNA: TGTGCCAGCAGCTTAAGGGTCCGGGACAGGGGGCGCGGGGGGACTGAAGCTTTCTTT.

V gene TRBV15 combines with J gene TRBJ1-6, with D unresolved. The CDR3 covers 16 residues. The ends were cut back, 3 bases at V and 0 bases at J, with 9 bases in the middle. Germline V lookup: CDR1 LNHNV, CDR2 YYDKDF (reference sequence). The CDR3 sequence is CATSSFLGSYNSPLHF. CDR3 DNA: TGTGCCACCAGCAGTTTCTTGGGCTCCTATAATTCACCCCTCCACTTT.

CDR3 residues: CASSVGFGNSYGYTF. CDR3 coding DNA: TGTGCCAGCAGCGTAGGTTTTGGGAATAGCTATGGCTACACCTTC. This rearrangement joins TRBV9 to TRBJ1-2; D not certain. This CDR3 has 15 amino acids. Germline V gene sequence: CDR1 SGDLS, CDR2 YYNGEE. Between the trimmed V and J ends, which lost 0 bases and 4 bases, there was a span of 13 bases.

This sequence joins TRBV28 and TRBJ1-1; D might be TRBD1 (6 bases). Per the germline V gene, CDR1 is MDHEN and CDR2 is SYDVKM. The CDR3 is 15 residues long. V was trimmed by 5 bases and J by 0 bases, leaving 13 bases between them. CDR3 loop: CASSPPGAMNTEAFF. Written as DNA, the CDR3 is TGTGCCAGCAGTCCCCCGGGGGCCATGAACACTGAAGCTTTCTTT.

CDR3 coding DNA: TGTGCCAGCTCACCGCGCCAGGGGCCTAACACCGGGGAGCTGTTTTTT. This codes for CASSPRQGPNTGELFF. The chain uses TRBV18 and TRBJ2-2, with a possible D match to TRBD1 (6 bases). The CDR3 is made up of 16 amino acids. From germline, CDR1 is KGHSH and CDR2 LQKENI. The V and J ends lost 3 bases and 2 bases respectively, with 13 bases between them.

CDR3 DNA: TGTGCCAGCAAATCCGGGCCAGCCAAAAACATTCAGTACTTC. Protein: CASKSGPAKNIQYF. The chain carries TRBV28 and TRBJ2-4; D uncertain. The V gene's germline CDR1 is MDHEN and CDR2 SYDVKM. V was cut by 7 bases and J by 0 bases, with 10 bases left in between. This CDR3 is 14 amino acids long. Combining the CDR3 with reference TRBV28 and TRBJ2-4 gives the whole variable domain DVKVTQSSRYLVKRTGEKVFLECVQDMDHENMFWYRQDPGLGLRLIYFSYDVKMKEKGDIPEGYSVSREKKERFSLILESASTNQTSMYLCASKSGPAKNIQYFGAGTRLSVL.

The genes are TRBV27 and TRBJ1-6; D call uncertain. This CDR3 is built from 13 residues. Trimming took off 2 bases at V and 10 bases at J, with 9 bases between the two ends. Germline V lookup: CDR1 MNHEY, CDR2 SMNVEV (reference sequence). This chain's CDR3 is CASSLGYPSPLHF. The CDR3 DNA follows: TGTGCCAGCAGTTTAGGTTACCCCTCACCCCTCCACTTT.

The genes are TRBV7-2 and TRBJ2-7; 7 bases map to TRBD2. The CDR3 totals 13 residues. Germline CDR1 SGHTA, CDR2 FQGNSA. With 5 bases clipped from V and 5 bases from J, the junction kept 6 bases outside the gene matches. CDR3 coding DNA: TGTGCCAGCAGCACCAGACTAGCCCACGAGCAGTACTTC. This translates into CASSTRLAHEQYF.

This clone was counted once. The chain recombines TRBV5-1 with TRBJ1-2, with 7 bases that match TRBD1. Trimming at V came to 3 bases and at J to 2 bases, leaving 13 bases not matched to a gene. Germline lookup yields CDR1 SGHRS and CDR2 YFSETQ. The CDR3 covers 17 residues. CDR3 loop: CASSWTGLTSANYGYTF. In nucleotides, the CDR3 is TGCGCCAGCAGCTGGACAGGACTAACCTCCGCGAACTATGGCTACACCTTC.

This chain connects TRBV15 to TRBJ1-1; D is possibly TRBD1 (5 bases). V lost 1 base and J 11 bases, leaving 11 bases between the germline ends. In germline, CDR1 is LNHNV, CDR2 YYDKDF (reference sequence). The CDR3 runs to 12 residues. CDR3 residues: CATSRGGVTAFF. The CDR3 DNA reads TGTGCCACCAGCAGAGGGGGGGTGACGGCTTTCTTT.

The chain is built from TRBV5-1 and TRBJ2-7; a weak D match, TRBD1 (6 bases). Germline lookup yields CDR1 SGHRS and CDR2 YFSETQ. The CDR3 has 15 amino acids. Trimming left V 4 bases short and J 2 bases short, with 16 bases between. The CDR3 region is CASSLLAGATYEQYF. CDR3 DNA: TGCGCCAGCAGCCTGCTTGCAGGGGCCACCTACGAGCAGTACTTC.

The rearrangement joins TRBV13 to TRBJ2-7; unclear D gene. CDR1 and CDR2 from the germline V gene are PRHDT and FYEKMQ (reference sequence). The CDR3 spans 15 residues. Trimming shortened V by 0 bases and J by 6 bases, and 15 bases separated the two germline ends. CDR3 bases: TGTGCCAGCAGCTTAGGTGTCTGGGTTTTGGGCGAGCAGTACTTC. Residues: CASSLGVWVLGEQYF.